The source of this T cell receptor (beta chain) is a study of T cell responses to AZD1222 COVID-19 vaccine. Between the trimmed V and J ends, which lost 1 base and 0 bases, there was a span of 16 bases. The germline gives CDR1 SGDLS, CDR2 YYNGEE. The CDR3 extends over 17 amino acids. Assay: immunoSEQ multiplex PCR; the TCRdb copy retains only in-frame clones and omits some. The top ten clones hold 4% to 5.5% of a sample with roughly 66,000 clones, 88% of them seen once. The V and J genes are TRBV9 and TRBJ1-2; the D is unclear. Specimen: peripheral blood, collected 28 days after the second dose of the MenACWY control vaccine. This TCR was recovered from an adult who received the MenACWY meningococcal vaccine as a control. The CDR3 reads CASSVIHETPTNYGYTF. The CDR3 DNA is TGTGCCAGCAGCGTAATTCACGAGACACCGACTAACTATGGCTACACCTTC.